This T cell receptor beta chain originates from a study of blood T cell repertoires in COVID-19. Study in general: PBMCs, B-cell-depleted T cells, or T cells were the source of the cDNA or gDNA that made up the material.

V lost 2 bases and J 6 bases, leaving 11 bases between the germline ends. This CDR3 contains 14 residues. The V gene's germline CDR1 is MDHEN and CDR2 SYDVKM. Per the original data handling: It was from reference gene primer amplification that nucleated cell counts were estimated. Assay used: immunoSEQ multiplex PCR; TCRdb lists only in-frame clones, some missing. That table is the source of V, J and clone size, and D and trimming were worked out from the DNA. The sample shows 35,000 to 50,000 clones, roughly 84% of them seen only once. Sample: peripheral blood. The origin of this receptor is a woman between 65 and 79 years old in a cohort sampled during active COVID-19. The rearrangement links TRBV28 to TRBJ1-5; a weak D match, TRBD1 (5 bases). CDR3 protein: CASSLMTAGQPQHF. Here the CDR3 DNA reads TGTGCCAGCAGTTTAATGACAGCGGGTCAGCCCCAGCATTTT.